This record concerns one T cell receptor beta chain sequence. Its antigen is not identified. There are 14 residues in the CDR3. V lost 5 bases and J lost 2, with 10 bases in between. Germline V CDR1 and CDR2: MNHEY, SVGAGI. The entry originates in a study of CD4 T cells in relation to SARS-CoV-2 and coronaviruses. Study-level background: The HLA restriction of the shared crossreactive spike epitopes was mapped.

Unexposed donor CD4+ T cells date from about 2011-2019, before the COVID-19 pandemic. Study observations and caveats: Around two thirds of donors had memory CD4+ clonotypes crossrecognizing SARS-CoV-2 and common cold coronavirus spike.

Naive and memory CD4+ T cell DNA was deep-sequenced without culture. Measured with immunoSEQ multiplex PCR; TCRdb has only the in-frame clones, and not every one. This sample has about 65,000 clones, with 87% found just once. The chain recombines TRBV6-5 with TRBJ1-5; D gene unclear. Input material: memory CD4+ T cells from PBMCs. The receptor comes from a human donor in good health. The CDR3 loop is CASSTGGGNQPQHF. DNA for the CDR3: TGTGCCAGCAGTACCGGTGGGGGCAATCAGCCCCAGCATTTT.